The subject of this entry is one TCR beta chain. Its antigen is currently unknown. Nonspecific anti-CD3/anti-CD28 bead stimulation represents the broad CD4+ T cell repertoire. Sorting of responding CD4+ T cells relied on upregulated CD40 ligand together with CD69. The sample is drawn from a study of persistence of HIV-infected CD4 T cells. Per germline, CDR1 MNHEY and CDR2 SVGEGT. The CDR3 length is 16 residues. The trim removed 7 bases at V and 3 bases at J, leaving 11 bases unmatched. The immunoSEQ assay was version 4, run in survey mode. Repertoires were generated with immunoSEQ multiplex PCR, while TCRdb's copy carries only in-frame clones and drops some. The table has more than 35,000 clones, approximately 90% seen once.

The sequences come from CD4+ T cells sorted from PBMCs after approximately 19-hour stimulation, collected from a patient who received antiretroviral therapy. This chain connects TRBV6-2 or TRBV6-3 to TRBJ2-1, with 8 bases lining up with TRBD2. This TCR came from an adult man with HIV who was CMV-seropositive. Here the CDR3 reads CASTPGGAGVYNEQFF. The CDR3 DNA reads as TGTGCCAGCACCCCCGGGGGGGCGGGGGTCTACAATGAGCAGTTCTTC.